A selection of T cell receptor beta chains follows, all from one sample in a study of regulatory T cells in long-lasting Graves disease. TCRdb ran MiXCR on the multiplex PCR reads and lists one entry per CDR3 protein. The repertoire holds 400,000 to 500,000 distinct CDR3 sequences, with roughly 21% as singletons. The specimen was peripheral blood mononuclear cells (PBMCs), collected when the disease was refractory, from a patient treated with antithyroid drugs. The source of these receptors is a female donor with Graves disease. Each CDR3 is given with its conserved first and last residue. D genes are given only for firm matches. A row's size may be missing; if present it is once, few, many or a size class.

TRBJ2-2,.,TRBD1,TRBV5-1,TGCGCCAGCAGCTTGGTGGGACAGGACACCGGGGAGCTGTTTTTT,CASSLVGQDTGELFF
TRBJ2-1,.,.,TRBV12-3/TRBV12-4,TGTGCCAGCAAATCGTTTGGGGGGGGCCGATACAATGAGCAGTTCTTC,CASKSFGGGRYNEQFF
TRBJ1-2,.,.,TRBV6-2/TRBV6-3,TGTGCCAGCTCCGTAAACTATGGCTACACCTTC,CASSVNYGYTF
TRBJ2-7,.,TRBD2,TRBV20-1,TGCAGTGCTAGTGGCGGGAGACTGGACGAGCAGTACTTC,CSASGGRLDEQYF
TRBJ2-3,few,.,TRBV3-1,TGTGCCAGCAGCCGCGGGACTCCGAGCACAGATACGCAGTATTTT,CASSRGTPSTDTQYF
TRBJ2-1,.,.,TRBV5-1,TGCGCCAGCAGCTTGGAGGAAGCCGTCTACAATGAGCAGTTCTTC,CASSLEEAVYNEQFF
TRBJ2-5,many,.,TRBV28,TGTGCCAGTAATTCAGGGCTAGCGAAGACCCAGTACTTC,CASNSGLAKTQYF
TRBJ2-7,many,TRBD2,TRBV12-3/TRBV12-4,TGTGCCAGCAGTTTAGAGTCAGCGGGGGACTACGAGCAGTACTTC,CASSLESAGDYEQYF
TRBJ2-3,.,TRBD2,TRBV3-1,TGTGCCAGCAGCCAAGATCCCTGGACTAGCGGGAGCACAGATACGCAGTATTTT,CASSQDPWTSGSTDTQYF
TRBJ1-4,few,.,TRBV25-1,TGTGCCAGCACAGGGAAACTGTTTTTT,CASTGKLFF
TRBJ2-7,.,.,TRBV27,TGTGCCAGCAGTTTACGGGAGTTCAATGCGGCACCCTACGAGCAGTACTTC,CASSLREFNAAPYEQYF
TRBJ2-5,many,TRBD2,TRBV6-1,TGTGCCAGCAATTCCCCGGGAGGGGAGACCCAGTACTTC,CASNSPGGETQYF
TRBJ2-1,few,TRBD1,TRBV7-9,TGTGCCAGCAGCTCTAGACAGGGAAACAATGAGCAGTTCTTC,CASSSRQGNNEQFF
TRBJ1-2,many,.,TRBV28,TGTGCCTCCTCTGACCCCTATGGCTACACCTTC,CASSDPYGYTF
TRBJ2-1,.,.,TRBV20-1,TGCAGTGCTGGCGGGGTCACTTACAATGAGCAGTTCTTC,CSAGGVTYNEQFF
TRBJ1-1,few,TRBD1,TRBV7-3,TGTGCCAGCAGCTCGGCCCCAGGGGGGTACACTGAAGCTTTCTTT,CASSSAPGGYTEAFF
TRBJ2-3,once,.,TRBV12-5,TGTGCTAGTGGCCTTGACACAGATACGCAGTATTTT,CASGLDTDTQYF
TRBJ2-2,.,TRBD2,TRBV29-1,TGCAGTGCTAGAGAAGTGGGACTAGCTGGCACCGGGGAGCTGTTTTTT,CSAREVGLAGTGELFF
TRBJ2-6,.,TRBD1,TRBV11-2,TGTGCCAGCAGCTTAGATTACAGCAGGGGGCCCGGGGCCAACGTCCTGACTTTC,CASSLDYSRGPGANVLTF
TRBJ2-2,many,TRBD1,TRBV12-3/TRBV12-4,TGTGCCAGCAGCCAGGGACAGCTAAACACCGGGGAGCTGTTTTTT,CASSQGQLNTGELFF
TRBJ2-5,many,.,TRBV12-3/TRBV12-4,TGTGCCAGCAGTTCCCGGGGGCCGGGAGAGACCCAGTACTTC,CASSSRGPGETQYF
TRBJ2-2,once,TRBD1,TRBV9,TGTGCCAGCAGCGTATCGGGGACAGCCCCGCTTGGCACCGGGGAGCTGTTTTTT,CASSVSGTAPLGTGELFF
TRBJ2-2,few,.,TRBV27,TGTGCCAGCAGTCCATGGGGCGGCCCGGGGAGCACCGGGGAGCTGTTTTTT,CASSPWGGPGSTGELFF
TRBJ1-2,few,.,TRBV4-1,TGCGCCAGCAGCCAAGAGGTGGTCGGGGTGCGACGGATCTATGGCTACACCTTC,CASSQEVVGVRRIYGYTF
TRBJ1-2,few,TRBD1,TRBV3-1,TGTGCCAGCAGCCAAGACTGGTGGGACAGCACTACTAACTATGGCTACACCTTC,CASSQDWWDSTTNYGYTF
TRBJ2-7,.,TRBD2,TRBV18,TGTGCCAGCTCAACCAGTGTATCAACTAGCGGCTACGAGCAGTACTTC,CASSTSVSTSGYEQYF
TRBJ1-2,many,.,TRBV24-1,TGTGCCACCGGGACGCCTTCGGGTGGCTACACCTTC,CATGTPSGGYTF
TRBJ1-1,.,.,TRBV5-1,TGCGCCAGCAGCAATACCGCCGGGAAAAACACTGAAGCTTTCTTT,CASSNTAGKNTEAFF
TRBJ1-5,many,TRBD1,TRBV19,TGTGCCAGTAGTGCGGACACAGGGGGCCATAATCAGCCCCAGCATTTT,CASSADTGGHNQPQHF
TRBJ2-5,few,.,TRBV19,TGTGCCAGTAGCGCGGACAGTCTAATTGGGACCCAGTACTTC,CASSADSLIGTQYF
TRBJ1-5,.,.,TRBV3-1,TGTGCCAGCAGCCAAGATCTGAGGGGCGGGCAGCCCCAGCATTTT,CASSQDLRGGQPQHF
TRBJ2-7,.,TRBD1,TRBV9,TGTGCCAGCAGCCCCCGGGACAGTGGATCTTCGCTGCAGTACTTC,CASSPRDSGSSLQYF
TRBJ2-2,few,TRBD1,TRBV7-9,TGTGCCAGCAGCTCCCCGGGACAGGCCACCGGGGAGCTGTTTTTT,CASSSPGQATGELFF
TRBJ2-7,few,TRBD2,TRBV27,TGTGCCAGCAGTTTGAGGGAGGGCCTCTCCTACGAGCAGTACTTC,CASSLREGLSYEQYF
TRBJ2-7,.,TRBD1,TRBV5-1,TGCGCCAGCAGCTTAGGGACAGTAAACTACGAGCAGTACTTC,CASSLGTVNYEQYF
TRBJ2-5,many,.,TRBV28,TGTGCCAGCAGTTTCGGGGGGCTTTCGGAGACCCAGTACTTC,CASSFGGLSETQYF
TRBJ2-2,.,TRBD2,TRBV2,TGTGCCAGCAGTAAGCTAGCGGGAGTTAGTACCGGGGAGCTGTTTTTT,CASSKLAGVSTGELFF
TRBJ2-6,.,.,TRBV11-2,TGTGCCAGCAGCCTAGACTACAGGAGCTCTGGGGCCAACGTCCTGACTTTC,CASSLDYRSSGANVLTF
TRBJ2-7,many,TRBD2,TRBV12-3/TRBV12-4,TGTGCCAGCAGTTTTGTGCCGGGACTAGGCGTCTCCTACGAGCAGTACTTC,CASSFVPGLGVSYEQYF
TRBJ1-1,many,.,TRBV11-2,TGTGCCAGCAGCAACGGGGGTGGGAGGACTGAAGCTTTCTTT,CASSNGGGRTEAFF
TRBJ1-5,many,.,TRBV3-1,TGTGCCAGCAGCCAGACCGGAGGCCAGCCCCAGCATTTT,CASSQTGGQPQHF
TRBJ2-2,many,TRBD1,TRBV28,TGTGCCAGCAGCCCTCTTGGACAGGGCCCCAACACCGGGGAGCTGTTTTTT,CASSPLGQGPNTGELFF
TRBJ1-1,many,.,TRBV6-1,TGTGCCAGCCGCGTAAGTCCCCTGTACACTGAAGCTTTCTTT,CASRVSPLYTEAFF
TRBJ2-5,many,.,TRBV6-2/TRBV6-3,TGTGCCAGCAGCTACAGGGAAGCGCAAGAGACCCAGTACTTC,CASSYREAQETQYF
TRBJ1-2,many,TRBD1,TRBV28,TGTGCCAGCACCTCGACAGGGCCTGGTGGCTACACCTTC,CASTSTGPGGYTF
TRBJ1-5,many,.,TRBV12-3/TRBV12-4,TGTGCCAGCAGTTTAGATGCGGGCCCGGGGGGCAATCAGCCCCAGCATTTT,CASSLDAGPGGNQPQHF
TRBJ2-7,.,TRBD2,TRBV7-2,TGTGCCAGCAGCCCTCTTTTGGGTAGCGGGGCTTACGAGCAGTACTTC,CASSPLLGSGAYEQYF
TRBJ2-2,.,.,TRBV2,TGTGCCAGCAGTTTAGTTCGAGGGGAAGTCCCCGGGGAGCTGTTTTTT,CASSLVRGEVPGELFF
TRBJ2-5,many,TRBD2,TRBV2,TGTGCCAGCTCAGTTGATAGCGGGAGGGTTGGGGGAGAGACCCAGTACTTC,CASSVDSGRVGGETQYF
TRBJ1-1,many,TRBD1,TRBV28,TGTGCCAGCAGTTTCCTTAGGGGGCCTGCCACTGAAGCTTTCTTT,CASSFLRGPATEAFF
TRBJ1-1,.,TRBD1,TRBV19,TGTGCCAGTAGTACCGGACAGGGTGGCACTGAAGCTTTCTTT,CASSTGQGGTEAFF
TRBJ1-5,.,.,TRBV19,TGTGCCAGCAGAAAGGTGGGGACAAAGTGGGGCAATCAGCCCCAGCATTTT,CASRKVGTKWGNQPQHF
TRBJ1-5,many,.,TRBV27,TGTGCCAGCAGTTTTTCCGGTGGGCTTCAGCCCCAGCATTTT,CASSFSGGLQPQHF
TRBJ2-5,.,.,TRBV18,TGTGCCAGCTCACCACCGGGGTCGGGTCAGACCCAGTACTTC,CASSPPGSGQTQYF
TRBJ2-1,few,TRBD2,TRBV6-2/TRBV6-3,TGTGCCAGCAGTGGGACTAGCGGGGGGAATGAGCAGTTCTTC,CASSGTSGGNEQFF
TRBJ1-1,many,.,TRBV18,TGTGCCAGTGGTCGGCAGGGTGACACTGAAGCTTTCTTT,CASGRQGDTEAFF
TRBJ2-2,.,TRBD2,TRBV3-1,TGTGCCAGCAGCCCCGGGCCACTAGCGGGAATTACCGGGGAGCTGTTTTTT,CASSPGPLAGITGELFF
TRBJ2-6,many,.,TRBV29-1,TGCACCTACCAAAGGGGCTCTGGGGCCAACGTCCTGACTTTC,CTYQRGSGANVLTF
TRBJ2-5,many,TRBD1,TRBV20-1,TGCAGTGCTCAAAGGGACAGGCAAGAGACCCAGTACTTC,CSAQRDRQETQYF